This record covers a single TCR beta chain. These data originate in a study of blood T cell repertoires in COVID-19. Background on the study: Sample material is recorded as cDNA or gDNA derived from T cells, B-cell-depleted T cells, or PBMCs.

Per the authors' pipeline: How many nucleated cells were present was estimated from reference gene primer amplification. TCRdb keeps only in-frame clones here, not all; method: immunoSEQ multiplex PCR. Clonal size and the V and J genes are those of that table, whereas D and trimming came from the DNA. The top ten clones hold around 29% of a sample with around 70,000 clones, roughly 91% of them seen once. Sequencing was performed on peripheral blood. This TCR was recovered from a woman older than 75 with active or convalescent COVID-19.

The CDR3 DNA sequence: TGTGCCAGGGACAGAGGGTATACCAATCAGCCCCAGCATTTT. Protein product: CARDRGYTNQPQHF. This sequence joins TRBV6-5 and TRBJ1-5; perhaps TRBD1 as D (6 bases). Per the germline V gene, CDR1 is MNHEY and CDR2 is SVGAGI. The CDR3 is 14 amino acids. V was shortened by 9 bases and J by 3 bases, with 15 bases between the two germline ends.